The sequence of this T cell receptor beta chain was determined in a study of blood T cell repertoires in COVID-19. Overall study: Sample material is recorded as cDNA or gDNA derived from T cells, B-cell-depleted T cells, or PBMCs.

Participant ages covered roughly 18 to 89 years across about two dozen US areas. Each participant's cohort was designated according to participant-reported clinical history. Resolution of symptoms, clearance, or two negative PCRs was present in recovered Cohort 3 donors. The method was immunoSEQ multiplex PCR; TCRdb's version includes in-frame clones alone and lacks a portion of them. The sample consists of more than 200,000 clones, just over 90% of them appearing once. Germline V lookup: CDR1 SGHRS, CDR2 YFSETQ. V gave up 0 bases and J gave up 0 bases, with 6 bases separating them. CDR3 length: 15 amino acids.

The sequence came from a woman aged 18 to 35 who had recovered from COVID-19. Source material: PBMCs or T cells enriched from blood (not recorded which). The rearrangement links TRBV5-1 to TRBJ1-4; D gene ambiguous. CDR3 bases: TGCGCCAGCAGCTTGGCAGGTACAACTAATGAAAAACTGTTTTTT. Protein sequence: CASSLAGTTNEKLFF.